The 7 T cell receptor beta chains below all came from one sample that was sequenced in a study of cytomegalovirus exposure and HLA in healthy donors. With 60 Vbeta and 13 Jbeta primers, the PCR was carried out. Libraries were prepared by immunoSEQ multiplex PCR; TCRdb keeps only in-frame clonotypes and omits some of them. The data hold roughly 140,000 clones, with 9.4% observed a single time. The sample taken for sequencing was PBMCs. The receptors come from a male donor in good health and CMV-seronegative.

The CDR3 bases are TGTGCCAGCAGCCCCGACAGGGGCCGGCAGCCCCAGCATTTT. It translates to CASSPDRGRQPQHF. V is TRBV28 and J is TRBJ1-5; 8 bases fit TRBD1. J lost 7 bases, V lost 6 bases, and 8 bases had no gene match. This CDR3 contains 14 residues. Germline CDR1 and CDR2: MDHEN and SYDVKM.

This chain uses TRBV4-3 with TRBJ2-3, with 9 bases aligning to TRBD2. J lost 4 bases, V lost 0 bases, and 8 bases had no gene match. This CDR3 region has 17 residues. Germline V CDR1 and CDR2: LGHNA, YSLEER. The chain's CDR3 is CASSQDPLAGVSDTQYF. The CDR3 nucleotides are TGCGCCAGCAGCCAAGATCCATTAGCGGGGGTATCAGATACGCAGTATTTT.

J is TRBJ2-1 and V is TRBV5-4; a weak D match, TRBD2 (5 bases). The V gene's germline CDR1 is SGHNT and CDR2 YYREEE (reference sequence). Trimming took off 4 bases at V and 4 bases at J, with 15 bases between the two ends. This CDR3 comprises 15 residues. CDR3 sequence: CASSEKTSGYNEQFF. The CDR3 DNA is TGTGCCAGCAGCGAAAAAACCTCGGGGTACAATGAGCAGTTCTTC.

This clone occurred a few times. The gene calls are TRBV19 and TRBJ2-2; D gene ambiguous. In germline, CDR1 is LNHDA, CDR2 SQIVND (reference sequence). Deletions cut 9 bases from V and 5 bases from J, with 10 bases between. This CDR3 region has 12 residues. The CDR3 DNA sequence: TGTGCCAGCACAGTTGGGACCGGGGAGCTGTTTTTT. This gives the protein CASTVGTGELFF.

To note about this clone: This CDR3 is also generated by other DNA sequences in the sample. This rearrangement joins TRBV6-5 to TRBJ2-7; D is possibly TRBD2 (6 bases). Looked up from germline, CDR1 is MNHEY and CDR2 is SVGAGI. The CDR3 runs 13 residues. V lost 6 bases and J lost 1, with 10 bases in between. The CDR3, as DNA: TGTGCCAGCAGCGTCGGGAGATCCTACGAGCAGTACTTC. Translation: CASSVGRSYEQYF.

The table lists this clone with a few counts. V usage is TRBV5-6 and J usage is TRBJ1-5, with 8 bases fitting TRBD1. CDR1 is SGHDT and CDR2 is YYEEEE in the germline V gene. Trimming took 4 bases from V and 7 from J; bases not matched to a gene: 7. This CDR3 contains 14 residues. CDR3 in DNA: TGTGCCAGCAGCCGCAGGGGGCTAGAGCAGCCCCAGCATTTT. Amino acids: CASSRRGLEQPQHF.

This clone has more than one count but fewer than ten. The rearrangement links TRBV5-1 to TRBJ2-7, with D possibly TRBD1 on 5 matching bases. This CDR3 has 13 amino acids. Trimming cost V 4 bases and J 5 bases, with 13 bases left between them. In germline, CDR1 is SGHRS, CDR2 YFSETQ. The CDR3 region has the DNA TGCGCCAGCAGCGGCAGGGCATATGACGAGCAGTACTTC. This translates into CASSGRAYDEQYF.